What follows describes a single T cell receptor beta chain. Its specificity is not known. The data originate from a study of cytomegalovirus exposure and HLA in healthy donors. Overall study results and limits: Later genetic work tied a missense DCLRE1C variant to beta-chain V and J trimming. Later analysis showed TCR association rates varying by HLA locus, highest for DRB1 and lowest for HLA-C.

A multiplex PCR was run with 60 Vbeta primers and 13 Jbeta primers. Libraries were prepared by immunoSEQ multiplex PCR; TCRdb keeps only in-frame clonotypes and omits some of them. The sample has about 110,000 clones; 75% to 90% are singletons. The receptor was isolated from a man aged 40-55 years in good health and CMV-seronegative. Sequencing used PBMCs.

Here the CDR3 DNA reads TGTGCCAGCAGCGGGGGAGGTGTAGGGGGCGTTGAAGCTTTCTTT. Encoded protein: CASSGGGVGGVEAFF. The V gene is TRBV5-4, the J gene TRBJ1-1; 7 bases align to TRBD1. V shed 4 bases, J shed 7 bases, and the junction held 13 bases outside the gene matches. Germline assignment: CDR1 SGHNT and CDR2 YYREEE (reference sequence). The CDR3 contains 15 residues.